Shown below are 23 T cell receptor beta chains from a single sample sequenced in a study of beta chain features in type 1 diabetes. Study conclusions and caveats: In all four CD4+ subsets, TCRB CDR3 length was significantly, moderately reduced in type 1 diabetes.

The investigators reverse transcribed all of the isolated RNA, so they sequenced expressed TCRB transcripts. Repertoires were generated with immunoSEQ multiplex PCR, while TCRdb's copy carries only in-frame clones and drops some. The data show 310,000 or so clones, 15% seen once. These receptors are not linked to any known antigen. The sample comprised naive CD4+ T cells from blood. Receptors originate from a man in his late teens or twenties with type 1 diabetes.

This clone was seen a few times. The gene calls are TRBV5-1 and TRBJ2-5; 12 bases map to TRBD1. The germline V gene encodes CDR1 SGHRS and CDR2 YFSETQ. The CDR3 totals 16 residues. V lost 0 bases and J lost 4; bases outside the gene matches: 4. The CDR3 protein is CASSLAGTGGRETQYF. CDR3 nucleotide sequence: TGCGCCAGCAGCTTGGCCGGGACAGGGGGCCGAGAGACCCAGTACTTC.

The V call is TRBV15, the J call TRBJ1-1; D perhaps matches TRBD1 (5 bases). The CDR3 sequence is 15 residues long. The V end lost 0 bases, the J end lost 5 bases, and 13 bases lay between the germline ends. The germline V gene encodes CDR1 LNHNV and CDR2 YYDKDF (reference sequence). CDR3 DNA sequence: TGTGCCACCAGCAGAGATCCTCGGCAGGGAACTGAAGCTTTCTTT. It is translated as CATSRDPRQGTEAFF.

The CDR3 spells CASSGPGLGKNIQYF. CDR3 coding DNA: TGTGCCAGCAGCGGACCAGGACTCGGCAAAAACATTCAGTACTTC. The chain uses TRBV28 and TRBJ2-4; possibly TRBD2 for D (5 bases). V lost 6 bases and J 3 bases, leaving 15 bases between the germline ends. The CDR3 has 15 residues. Germline CDR1 reads MDHEN; CDR2 reads SYDVKM.

This clone was picked up a small number of times. V and J are TRBV7-9 and TRBJ1-2, with D uncertain. This CDR3 region has 14 residues. Germline CDR1 reads SEHNR; CDR2 reads FQNEAQ (reference sequence). V was trimmed by 6 bases and J by 6 bases, leaving 17 bases between them. The CDR3 protein is CASRRRGTGDGYTF. The CDR3 DNA is TGTGCCAGCAGAAGACGGGGAACGGGTGATGGCTACACCTTC.

V usage is TRBV30 and J usage is TRBJ2-7; a possible D gene is TRBD1 (5 bases). Germline V gene lookup returns CDR1 GTSNPN and CDR2 SVGIG (reference sequence). Trimming removed 2 bases at V and 2 bases at J, with 7 bases between. CDR3 length: 12 amino acids. CDR3 residues: CAWSMTAYEQYF. CDR3 nucleotides: TGTGCCTGGAGTATGACAGCCTACGAGCAGTACTTC.

This chain uses TRBV29-1 with TRBJ2-2; 10 positions match TRBD2. Germline V gives CDR1 SQVTM, CDR2 ANQGSEA. V lost 4 bases to trimming and J lost 5 bases; unmatched junction nucleotides: 7. The CDR3 totals 15 residues. The CDR3 is CSVGSGGARTGELFF. Here the CDR3 DNA reads TGCAGCGTTGGGAGCGGGGGGGCCAGGACCGGGGAGCTGTTTTTT.

This clone was detected only a few times. The V and J genes are TRBV30 and TRBJ1-2; D is undetermined. The germline V gene has CDR1 GTSNPN and CDR2 SVGIG (reference sequence). Trimming shortened V by 2 bases and J by 8 bases, and 15 bases separated the two germline ends. The length of the CDR3 is 13 residues. In DNA, the CDR3 is TGTGCCTGGAGTCCCGATTTCGCACGGGGCTACACCTTC. Translation: CAWSPDFARGYTF. The entire variable domain, with the rest obtained from reference TRBV30 and TRBJ1-2, is as follows: SQTIHQWPATLVQPVGSPLSLECTVEGTSNPNLYWYRQAAGRGLQLLFYSVGIGQISSEVPQNLSASRPQDRQFILSSKKLLLSDSGFYLCAWSPDFARGYTFGSGTRLTVV.

V gene TRBV28 combines with J gene TRBJ1-3; a possible D gene is TRBD1 (6 bases). This CDR3 has 14 amino acids. V was trimmed by 3 bases and J by 4 bases, leaving 10 bases between them. In germline, CDR1 is MDHEN, CDR2 SYDVKM. CDR3 sequence (DNA): TGTGCCAGCAGTTTGTTCAGGGGAGGAAACACCATATATTTT. Amino acids: CASSLFRGGNTIYF. The full variable domain, its missing parts supplied by reference TRBV28 and TRBJ1-3, is DVKVTQSSRYLVKRTGEKVFLECVQDMDHENMFWYRQDPGLGLRLIYFSYDVKMKEKGDIPEGYSVSREKKERFSLILESASTNQTSMYLCASSLFRGGNTIYFGEGSWLTVV.

Comment on this clone: Germline and junction disagree at one end, which may indicate a read error. The CDR3 loop reads CASSLDGSNQPQHF. CDR3 nucleotides: TGTGCCAGCAGTTTAGACGGGAGCAATCAGCCCCAGCATTTT. This sequence joins TRBV10-3 and TRBJ1-5; D remains ambiguous. This CDR3 has 14 residues. Germline CDR1 is ENHRY and CDR2 is SYGVKD.

In its sample, this clone was seen a few times. The chain employs TRBV19 and TRBJ1-5, with TRBD1 identical over 7 bases. The germline gives CDR1 LNHDA, CDR2 SQIVND (reference sequence). Trimming at V came to 5 bases and at J to 2 bases, leaving 9 bases not matched to a gene. The CDR3 contains 16 residues. DNA of the CDR3: TGTGCCAGTAGTCCTCAACCGGGACAGCGCAATCAGCCCCAGCATTTT. It is translated as CASSPQPGQRNQPQHF.

This clone was counted only a few times. V gene TRBV5-4 combines with J gene TRBJ1-1; D possibly corresponds to TRBD1 (5 bases). Trimming removed 4 bases from V and 1 base from J, with 17 bases in between. The CDR3 loop spans 16 amino acids. CDR1 SGHNT and CDR2 YYREEE come from the germline V gene (reference sequence). Written as DNA, the CDR3 is TGTGCCAGCAGCCCTTCTACAGGCTATGGGAACACTGAAGCTTTCTTT. Protein product: CASSPSTGYGNTEAFF.

This clone was seen a handful of times. This chain joins TRBV5-1 and TRBJ2-2; D is unclear. CDR3 length: 15 amino acids. Germline values: CDR1 SGHRS, CDR2 YFSETQ. With 0 bases removed from V and 5 bases from J, the gap between germline ends came to 11 bases. CDR3 nucleotides: TGCGCCAGCAGCTTGGACTACTTTTTGACCGGGGAGCTGTTTTTT. Its translation: CASSLDYFLTGELFF.

About this clone itself: One end of the junction does not line up with germline, which may come from a read error. This chain links TRBV30 with TRBJ2-5; 7 bases line up with TRBD2. CDR1 GTSNPN and CDR2 SVGIG come from the germline V gene (reference sequence). CDR3 size: 13 residues. The CDR3 region is CAWSVREWGTQYF. The CDR3 DNA reads as TGTGCCTGGAGTGTGCGGGAGTGGGGGACCCAATACTTC.

This clone was picked up a small number of times. The V and J genes are TRBV27 and TRBJ1-5; D gene ambiguous. CDR1 is MNHEY and CDR2 is SMNVEV in the germline V gene (reference sequence). This CDR3 is built from 14 residues. Trimming removed 7 bases from V and 2 bases from J, with 12 bases in between. CDR3 amino acids: CASMSIRGNQPQHF. CDR3 bases: TGTGCCAGCATGTCTATACGGGGCAATCAGCCCCAGCATTTT.

In its sample, this clone was seen a few times. The genes are TRBV6-6 and TRBJ2-4; no firm D call. V dropped 6 bases and J dropped 1 base, with 13 bases sitting between them. Germline CDR1 reads MNHNY; CDR2 reads SVGAGI (reference sequence). This CDR3 is 15 amino acids long. The CDR3 DNA reads TGTGCCAGCAGGGCTTTGTCCGTGGCCAAAAACATTCAGTACTTC. As protein: CASRALSVAKNIQYF.

This rearrangement joins TRBV15 to TRBJ2-5; 8 bases match TRBD1. Unmatched junction bases numbered 7, after V lost 5 bases and J lost 5 bases. Germline CDR1 is LNHNV and CDR2 is YYDKDF (reference sequence). This CDR3 spans 14 amino acids. CDR3 in amino acids: CATSGDRGWETQYF. CDR3 DNA sequence: TGTGCCACCAGCGGTGACAGGGGATGGGAGACCCAGTACTTC.

This clone was seen a handful of times. The V and J genes are TRBV6-5 and TRBJ1-2, with 7 bases matching TRBD1. CDR1 is MNHEY, CDR2 SVGAGI, per germline. Trimming removed 7 bases from V and 5 bases from J; junction bases left unmatched: 7. The length of the CDR3 is 13 residues. The CDR3: CASTPGQRYGYTF. CDR3 bases: TGTGCCAGCACCCCGGGACAGAGATATGGCTACACCTTC.

This clone was observed a few times. The chain couples TRBV5-1 to TRBJ1-4; the match to TRBD1 covers 9 bases. Germline CDR1 SGHRS, CDR2 YFSETQ. The CDR3 has 16 residues. The V segment lost 0 bases and the J segment 6 bases; nucleotides outside the gene matches: 6. The CDR3 loop is CASSLEGQGGDEKLFF. The CDR3 region has the DNA TGCGCCAGCAGCTTGGAGGGACAGGGCGGGGATGAAAAACTGTTTTTT.

This clone was seen a few times. The V gene is TRBV11-2, the J gene TRBJ2-5; D might be TRBD1 (5 bases). This CDR3 is built from 15 residues. V was trimmed by 1 base and J by 0 bases, leaving 9 bases between them. Germline V gives CDR1 SGHAT, CDR2 FQNNGV. The CDR3 region has the DNA TGTGCCAGCAGCTTAGTTGACAGATACCAAGAGACCCAGTACTTC. Translated: CASSLVDRYQETQYF.

The rearrangement links TRBV6-1 to TRBJ1-2, with 11 nucleotides matching TRBD1. This CDR3 has 14 amino acids. The V and J ends lost 6 bases and 0 bases, in that order; junction bases with no gene match: 0. Germline CDR1 is MNHNS and CDR2 is SASEGT. CDR3 region: CASRDRGPNYGYTF. CDR3 nucleotide sequence: TGTGCCAGCAGGGACAGGGGGCCTAACTATGGCTACACCTTC.

This clone was seen a handful of times. This chain links TRBV30 with TRBJ2-1, with D tentatively TRBD2 (6 bases). Germline V gene lookup returns CDR1 GTSNPN and CDR2 SVGIG (reference sequence). The CDR3 runs 12 residues. CDR3 bases: TGTGCTCTCTTTCGGGGGATCAATGAGCAGTTCTTC. Protein product: CALFRGINEQFF.

CDR3 bases: TGTGCCAGCCGGACTAGCTCGAACACCGGGGAGCTGTTTTTT. It specifies CASRTSSNTGELFF. The chain has TRBV28 and TRBJ2-2, with 8 bases aligning to TRBD2. This CDR3 region has 14 residues. V lost 8 bases, J lost 0 bases, and 2 bases stayed unmatched. Germline CDR1 MDHEN, CDR2 SYDVKM.

This clone showed up just a few times. The genes are TRBV30 and TRBJ2-7; 7 bases map to TRBD2. The V segment lost 1 base and the J segment 3 bases; nucleotides outside the gene matches: 3. The CDR3 totals 13 residues. Germline V gene data show CDR1 as GTSNPN and CDR2 as SVGIG (reference sequence). The CDR3 nucleotides are TGTGCCTGGAGTGGGACGGGGGGCTACGAGCAGTACTTC. Amino acids: CAWSGTGGYEQYF. The variable domain in full, completed from reference TRBV30 and TRBJ2-7, reads SQTIHQWPATLVQPVGSPLSLECTVEGTSNPNLYWYRQAAGRGLQLLFYSVGIGQISSEVPQNLSASRPQDRQFILSSKKLLLSDSGFYLCAWSGTGGYEQYFGPGTRLTVT.